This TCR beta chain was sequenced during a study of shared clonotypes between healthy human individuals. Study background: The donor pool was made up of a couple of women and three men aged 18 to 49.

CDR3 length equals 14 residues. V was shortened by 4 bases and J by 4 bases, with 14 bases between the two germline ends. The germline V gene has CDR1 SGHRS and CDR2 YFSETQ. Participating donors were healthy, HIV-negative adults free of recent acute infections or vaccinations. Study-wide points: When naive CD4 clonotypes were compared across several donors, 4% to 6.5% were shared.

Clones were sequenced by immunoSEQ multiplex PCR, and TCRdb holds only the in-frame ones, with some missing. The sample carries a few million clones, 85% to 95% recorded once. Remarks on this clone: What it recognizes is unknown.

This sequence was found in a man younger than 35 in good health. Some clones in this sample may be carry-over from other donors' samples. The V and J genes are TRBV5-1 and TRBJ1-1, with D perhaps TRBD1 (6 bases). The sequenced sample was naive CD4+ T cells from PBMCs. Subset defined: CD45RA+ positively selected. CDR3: CASSIRQEGTEAFF. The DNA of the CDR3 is TGCGCCAGCAGCATAAGACAGGAGGGCACTGAAGCTTTCTTT.